Listed here are 11 T cell receptor beta chains from one sample, sequenced in a study of response to subunit inactivated influenza vaccine. TCRdb re-called the RT-PCR reads with MiXCR, one entry per CDR3 protein. The table records some 500,000 distinct CDR3 sequences, roughly 27% of them present only once. This specimen was CD4+ T cells sorted from PBMCs, taken roughly 5 days after vaccination. Every receptor here comes from a man in his fifties or sixties who received an inactivated influenza vaccine.

This clonotype was counted between two and nine times. The chain links TRBV11-2 to TRBJ2-5; possibly TRBD1 for D (6 bases). Germline V lookup: CDR1 SGHAT, CDR2 FQNNGV. V lost 5 bases to trimming and J lost 2 bases, with 15 bases between them. This CDR3 has 15 residues. The CDR3 here is CASSPMTGRQETQYF. The CDR3 DNA follows: TGTGCCAGCAGCCCCATGACAGGAAGGCAAGAGACCCAGTACTTC.

The CDR3 reads CASTGSRTNNEQFF. CDR3 DNA: TGCGCCAGCACCGGGTCTCGAACTAACAATGAGCAGTTCTTC. The rearrangement joins TRBV5-1 to TRBJ2-1, with no clear D. The germline V gene has CDR1 SGHRS and CDR2 YFSETQ. Trimming stripped 6 bases from V and 5 bases from J, with 15 bases between. This CDR3 comprises 14 residues. Combining the CDR3 with reference TRBV5-1 and TRBJ2-1 gives the whole variable domain KAGVTQTPRYLIKTRGQQVTLSCSPISGHRSVSWYQQTPGQGLQFLFEYFSETQRNKGNFPGRFSGRQFSNSRSEMNVSTLELGDSALYLCASTGSRTNNEQFFGPGTRLTVL.

CDR3 sequence reads: CASSLAVGEQFF. CDR3 sequence (DNA): TGCGCCAGCAGCTTGGCCGTTGGTGAGCAGTTCTTC. This chain uses TRBV5-1 with TRBJ2-1, with unresolved D. V lost 0 bases and J 9 bases, leaving 7 bases between the germline ends. This CDR3 spans 12 amino acids. Germline CDR1 is SGHRS and CDR2 is YFSETQ.

There are a few counts of this clonotype. The chain joins TRBV5-1 to TRBJ1-5; 9 bases agree with TRBD1. This CDR3 is built from 15 residues. CDR1 is SGHRS and CDR2 is YFSETQ in the germline V gene. With V trimmed by 4 bases and J by 3 bases, 5 bases remained unmatched. CDR3 nucleotides: TGCGCCAGCAGCCCCGGGACAGGGTACAATCAGCCCCAGCATTTT. It codes for CASSPGTGYNQPQHF.

The chain employs TRBV7-2 and TRBJ1-5, with 9 bases fitting TRBD1. CDR1 SGHTA and CDR2 FQGNSA come from the germline V gene. This CDR3 is 15 amino acids long. The V and J ends lost 1 base and 7 bases, in that order; junction bases with no gene match: 5. This chain's CDR3 is CASSLGGQGIQPQHF. CDR3 coding DNA: TGTGCCAGCAGCTTAGGGGGACAGGGCATCCAGCCCCAGCATTTT.

V is TRBV28 and J is TRBJ1-1; D is ambiguous. Deletions cut 5 bases from V and 10 bases from J, with 20 bases between. The V gene's germline CDR1 is MDHEN and CDR2 SYDVKM. The CDR3 has 14 residues. CDR3 region: CASSLTLGPFGAFF. The CDR3 coding sequence is TGTGCCAGCAGTCTAACCCTCGGACCTTTCGGAGCTTTCTTT.

This clonotype was seen a single time. The V call is TRBV20-1, the J call TRBJ1-1; 8 bases fit TRBD1. V was clipped by 1 base and J by 4 bases; unmatched bases: 8. Germline V gene lookup returns CDR1 DFQATT and CDR2 SNEGSKA (reference sequence). This CDR3 contains 15 residues. The CDR3 region is CSARVQGARGTEAFF. The CDR3 DNA is TGCAGTGCTAGAGTCCAGGGGGCGCGTGGCACTGAAGCTTTCTTT.

This clonotype has at least ten counts. The rearrangement links TRBV12-3 or TRBV12-4 to TRBJ2-3, with 9 nucleotides matching TRBD2. J was trimmed by 4 bases and V by 5 bases; bases with no gene match: 7. CDR3 length: 15 amino acids. In nucleotides, the CDR3 is TGTGCCAGCAGTCACGGGACTAGCAGCCCAGATACGCAGTATTTT. Translation: CASSHGTSSPDTQYF.

This clonotype was observed a few times. The rearrangement joins TRBV5-1 to TRBJ2-7, with 7 bases lining up with TRBD1. Losses at the gene ends were 2 bases for V and 3 bases for J; bases not matched to a gene: 14. The CDR3 covers 17 residues. Per germline, CDR1 SGHRS and CDR2 YFSETQ. This CDR3 is CASSLNTLRDSNYEQYF. The CDR3 nucleotides are TGCGCCAGCAGCTTAAACACCCTCCGGGACAGCAACTACGAGCAGTACTTC. Using reference TRBV5-1 and TRBJ2-7 for the parts outside the CDR3, the full variable domain is KAGVTQTPRYLIKTRGQQVTLSCSPISGHRSVSWYQQTPGQGLQFLFEYFSETQRNKGNFPGRFSGRQFSNSRSEMNVSTLELGDSALYLCASSLNTLRDSNYEQYFGPGTRLTVT.

The rearrangement joins TRBV7-3 to TRBJ1-1; D not certain. V lost 1 base and J lost 4, with 13 bases in between. The V gene's germline CDR1 is SGHTA and CDR2 FQGTGA. The CDR3 spans 15 residues. CDR3 protein: CASSLSLVGGTEAFF. CDR3 bases: TGTGCCAGCAGCTTAAGCTTAGTTGGAGGCACTGAAGCTTTCTTT. The full variable domain, completed using reference TRBV7-3 and TRBJ1-1, is GAGVSQTPSNKVTEKGKYVELRCDPISGHTALYWYRQSLGQGPEFLIYFQGTGAADDSGLPNDRFFAVRPEGSVSTLKIQRTERGDSAVYLCASSLSLVGGTEAFFGQGTRLTVV.

The CDR3 loop is CASSLSKISFGYTF. The DNA for the CDR3 is TGTGCCAGCAGTTTAAGCAAGATCAGCTTCGGCTACACCTTC. The chain couples TRBV28 to TRBJ1-2; D not resolved. Per the germline V gene, CDR1 is MDHEN and CDR2 is SYDVKM. V was shortened by 2 bases and J by 8 bases, with 15 bases between the two germline ends. CDR3 length: 14 amino acids.